This TCR beta chain comes out of a study of blood T cell repertoires in COVID-19. In the study overall: PBMCs, B-cell-depleted T cells, or T cells provided the cDNA or gDNA that made up the material.

Here immunoSEQ multiplex PCR was the method, and the copy in TCRdb shows in-frame clones only, minus some. Of 240,000 or so clones detected, 85% to 90% appear once; the ten largest clones hold approximately 9%. The CDR3 has 15 amino acids. Trimming at V came to 5 bases and at J to 4 bases, leaving 10 bases not matched to a gene. Germline loops: CDR1 LNHDA, CDR2 SQIVND (reference sequence). All recovered Cohort 3 donors got two negative PCRs, got clearance, or saw symptom resolution. The sample comprised PBMCs or T cells enriched from blood (not recorded which). This clonotype was obtained from a man aged 35-49 years who had recovered from COVID-19. The chain employs TRBV19 and TRBJ1-2; 7 positions match TRBD1. This CDR3 reads CASSPTPDRVYGYTF. The DNA of the CDR3 is TGTGCCAGTAGTCCAACCCCCGACAGGGTCTATGGCTACACCTTC.